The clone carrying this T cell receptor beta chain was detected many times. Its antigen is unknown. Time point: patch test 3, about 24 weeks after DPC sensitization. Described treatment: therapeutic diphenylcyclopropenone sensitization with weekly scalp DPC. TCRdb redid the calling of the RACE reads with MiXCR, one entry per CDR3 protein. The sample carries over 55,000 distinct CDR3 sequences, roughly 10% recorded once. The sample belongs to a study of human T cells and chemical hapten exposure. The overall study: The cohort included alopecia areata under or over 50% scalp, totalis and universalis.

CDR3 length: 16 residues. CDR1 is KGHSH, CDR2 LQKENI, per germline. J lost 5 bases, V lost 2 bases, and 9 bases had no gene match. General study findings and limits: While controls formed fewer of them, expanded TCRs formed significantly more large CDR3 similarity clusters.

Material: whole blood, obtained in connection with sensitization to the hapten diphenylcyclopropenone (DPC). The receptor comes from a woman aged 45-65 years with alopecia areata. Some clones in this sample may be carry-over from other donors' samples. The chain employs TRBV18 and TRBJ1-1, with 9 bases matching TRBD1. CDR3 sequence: CASSPTGTGFQTEAFF. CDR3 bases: TGTGCCAGCTCACCAACAGGGACAGGGTTTCAGACTGAAGCTTTCTTT.